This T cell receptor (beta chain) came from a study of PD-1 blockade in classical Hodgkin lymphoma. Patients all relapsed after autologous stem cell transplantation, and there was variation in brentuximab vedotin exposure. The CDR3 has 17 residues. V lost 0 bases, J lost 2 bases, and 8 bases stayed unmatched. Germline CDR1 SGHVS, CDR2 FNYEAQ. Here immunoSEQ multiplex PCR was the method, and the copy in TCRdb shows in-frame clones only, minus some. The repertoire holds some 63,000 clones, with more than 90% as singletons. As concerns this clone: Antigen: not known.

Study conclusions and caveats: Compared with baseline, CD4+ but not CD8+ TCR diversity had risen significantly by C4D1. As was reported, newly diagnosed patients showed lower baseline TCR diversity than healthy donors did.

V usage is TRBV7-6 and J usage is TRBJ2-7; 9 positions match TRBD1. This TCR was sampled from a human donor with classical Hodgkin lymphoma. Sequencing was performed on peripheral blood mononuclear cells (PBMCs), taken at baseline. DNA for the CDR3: TGTGCCAGCAGCTTAGCGGGACAGGGAGGAGGGACCTACGAGCAGTACTTC. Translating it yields CASSLAGQGGGTYEQYF. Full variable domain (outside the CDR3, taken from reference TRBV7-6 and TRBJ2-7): GAGVSQSPRYKVTKRGQDVALRCDPISGHVSLYWYRQALGQGPEFLTYFNYEAQQDKSGLPNDRFSAERPEGSISTLTIQRTEQRDSAMYRCASSLAGQGGGTYEQYFGPGTRLTVT.